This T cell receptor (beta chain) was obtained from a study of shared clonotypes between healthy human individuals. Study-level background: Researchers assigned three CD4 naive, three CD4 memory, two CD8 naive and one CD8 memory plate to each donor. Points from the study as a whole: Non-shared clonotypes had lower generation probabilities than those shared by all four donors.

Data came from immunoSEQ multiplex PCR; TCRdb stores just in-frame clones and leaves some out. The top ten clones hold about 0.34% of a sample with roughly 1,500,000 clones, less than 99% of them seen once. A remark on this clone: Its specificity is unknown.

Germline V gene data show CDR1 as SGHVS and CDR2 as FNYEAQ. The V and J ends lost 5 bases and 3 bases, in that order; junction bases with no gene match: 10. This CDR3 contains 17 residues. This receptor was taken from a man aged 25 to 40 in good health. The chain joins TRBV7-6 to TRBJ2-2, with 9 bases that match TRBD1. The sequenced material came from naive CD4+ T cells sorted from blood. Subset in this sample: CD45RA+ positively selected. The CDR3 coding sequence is TGTGCCAGCAGCCCCTCTGGCCGGGACAGGGACACCGGGGAGCTGTTTTTT. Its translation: CASSPSGRDRDTGELFF.